The 7 T cell receptor beta chains below come from one sample, sequenced in a study of shared clonotypes between healthy human individuals. The table came from immunoSEQ multiplex PCR; TCRdb's copy has only in-frame clones and leaves some out. The sample contains approximately 1.1 million clones, around three quarters of which appear only once. Sequences were obtained from memory CD4+ T cells from PBMCs. Noted subset: CD45RA-negative fraction. These receptors were taken from a man younger than 35 in good health. Some clones in this sample may be carry-over from other donors' samples.

This clone was seen a few times. The chain is built from TRBV6-1 and TRBJ2-7; 7 bases are a match to TRBD2. The CDR3 spans 14 residues. CDR1 and CDR2 from the germline V gene are MNHNS and SASEGT. The V gene end was trimmed by 5 bases and the J gene end by 0 bases; junction bases not matched to a gene: 4. This CDR3 reads CASSSSGNSYEQYF. The CDR3 DNA reads TGTGCCAGCAGTTCTAGCGGAAACTCCTACGAGCAGTACTTC.

The V and J genes are TRBV7-3 and TRBJ1-3, with 10 bases identical to TRBD1. Germline trimming cut 1 base from V and 8 bases from J; bases unmatched to any gene: 8. The germline gives CDR1 SGHTA, CDR2 FQGTGA. The CDR3 is made up of 16 amino acids. CDR3 in amino acids: CASSLMGTGVRDTIYF. CDR3 DNA: TGTGCCAGCAGCTTAATGGGGACAGGGGTTCGGGACACCATATATTTT.

The CDR3 DNA reads as TGTGCCAGCTCACCGTTTGGGGGGCTGGGCAATCAGCCCCAGCATTTT. The encoded protein is CASSPFGGLGNQPQHF. V is TRBV18 and J is TRBJ1-5; the D gene is possibly TRBD1 (6 bases). Trimming removed 3 bases at V and 2 bases at J, with 14 bases between. CDR1 is KGHSH and CDR2 is LQKENI in the germline V gene. CDR3 length: 16 residues.

The chain links TRBV5-1 to TRBJ2-1; D is ambiguous. Germline V gene sequence: CDR1 SGHRS, CDR2 YFSETQ. The germline V and J ends were trimmed by 1 base and 3 bases, with 11 bases remaining between them. The CDR3 is 15 amino acids. The CDR3 loop is CASSLTSDLYNEQFF. The CDR3 DNA follows: TGCGCCAGCAGCTTGACTTCGGATCTCTACAATGAGCAGTTCTTC.

J is TRBJ2-7 and V is TRBV5-1, with TRBD2 identical over 10 bases. Germline CDR1 SGHRS, CDR2 YFSETQ. After removal of 1 base from V and 9 bases from J, the junction contained 4 bases not matched to a gene. The CDR3 length is 13 residues. The CDR3 sequence: CASSLLAGEGQYF. The CDR3 DNA sequence: TGCGCCAGCAGCTTGCTAGCGGGAGAGGGGCAGTACTTC.

Concerning this clone itself: The same CDR3 is also encoded by other DNA sequences in this sample. This rearrangement joins TRBV6-1 to TRBJ1-2; 8 bases align to TRBD1. Germline assignment: CDR1 MNHNS and CDR2 SASEGT. The length of the CDR3 is 13 residues. The V gene end was trimmed by 6 bases and the J gene end by 1 base; junction bases not matched to a gene: 1. The CDR3 DNA is TGTGCCAGCAGGACAGGGGTTAACTATGGCTACACCTTC. Translated: CASRTGVNYGYTF.

The chain links TRBV7-9 to TRBJ1-2; 7 bases map to TRBD1. The germline CDR1 and CDR2 sequences are SEHNR and FQNEAQ (reference sequence). CDR3 length: 12 amino acids. The V and J ends lost 5 bases and 6 bases, in that order; junction bases with no gene match: 3. The CDR3 nucleotides are TGTGCCAGCAGCACCACAGGGGATGGCTACACCTTC. Translation: CASSTTGDGYTF.